Below, 19 T cell receptor beta chains from the same sample are listed, as sequenced in a study of identical twins listed by TCRdb under 2016. The library was prepared using 5' RACE. The instrument given in TCRdb is Illumina HiSeq 2000. TCRdb redid the processing of the public reads, applying fastp at Q25 and MiXCR, and retained in-frame beta chains. Duplicate CDR3 protein sequences are folded into a single record with the most common DNA and genes. The sample table contains about 570,000 distinct CDR3 sequences; only one count was recorded for around a tenth of them. Of the sample, more than 2.5% falls within the top ten clones. These data were likewise used in another study, on yellow fever vaccine responses in identical twins.

Sample: PBMCs. Receptor source: a woman aged 18-29 years in good health.

The gene calls are TRBV5-6 and TRBJ2-1, with TRBD2 matching 8 bases. CDR1 is SGHDT and CDR2 is YYEEEE in the germline V gene. V trimming: 8 bases; J trimming: 8 bases; junction bases outside the gene matches: 12. The CDR3 totals 14 residues. This CDR3 is CARGQGLGSYEQFF. In DNA form, the CDR3 reads TGTGCCAGGGGCCAGGGACTAGGCAGCTATGAGCAGTTCTTC.

This clonotype was recorded many times. The chain combines TRBV25-1 with TRBJ2-2; possibly TRBD1 or TRBD2 for D (5 bases each). Looked up from germline, CDR1 is MGHDK and CDR2 is SYGVNS. V lost 3 bases and J lost 6, with 11 bases in between. The CDR3 is 14 amino acids. CDR3 DNA sequence: TGTGCCAGCAGTGACCAGGGAGCCTCCGGGGAGCTGTTTTTT. Its translation: CASSDQGASGELFF. Supplemented by reference TRBV25-1 and TRBJ2-2, the full variable domain reads EADIYQTPRYLVIGTGKKITLECSQTMGHDKMYWYQQDPGMELHLIHYSYGVNSTEKGDLSSESTVSRIRTEHFPLTLESARPSHTSQYLCASSDQGASGELFFGEGSRLTVL.

This clonotype showed up just a few times. The chain has TRBV12-3 or TRBV12-4 and TRBJ1-1; tentative D call: TRBD1 (6 bases). V dropped 7 bases and J dropped 5 bases, with 17 bases sitting between them. The length of the CDR3 is 14 residues. Written as DNA, the CDR3 is TGTGCCAGCATACAGGGTGGAGGATGGACTGAAGCTTTCTTT. Translating it yields CASIQGGGWTEAFF.

A few counts support this clonotype. This sequence joins TRBV28 and TRBJ2-1, with 7 bases aligning to TRBD2. Germline CDR1 MDHEN, CDR2 SYDVKM. CDR3 size: 17 residues. V lost 4 bases and J lost 5; bases outside the gene matches: 14. CDR3 loop: CASSSTGGWVLDNEQFF. The CDR3 DNA reads TGTGCCAGCAGTTCTACGGGGGGATGGGTCTTGGACAATGAGCAGTTCTTC.

The rearrangement uses TRBV5-1 and TRBJ2-1; 10 positions match TRBD2. The CDR3 totals 16 residues. Germline lookup yields CDR1 SGHRS and CDR2 YFSETQ. With 1 base clipped from V and 3 bases from J, the junction kept 4 bases outside the gene matches. The CDR3 reads CASSLYGLADYNEQFF. In DNA, the CDR3 is TGCGCCAGCAGCTTGTATGGACTAGCGGACTACAATGAGCAGTTCTTC.

This clonotype was observed many times. The chain has TRBV7-2 and TRBJ2-3; perhaps TRBD1 as D (5 bases). Germline lookup yields CDR1 SGHTA and CDR2 FQGNSA. CDR3 size: 14 residues. Trimming shortened V by 3 bases and J by 2 bases, and 9 bases separated the two germline ends. The CDR3 DNA is TGTGCCAGCAGCTTTGGGGCGATCACAGATACGCAGTATTTT. Residues: CASSFGAITDTQYF.

The V gene is TRBV2, the J gene TRBJ2-1; weak D call: TRBD1 (6 bases). V was pared by 6 bases and J by 2 bases, with 17 bases between. The CDR3 loop spans 16 amino acids. In germline, CDR1 is SNHLY, CDR2 FYNNEI. In DNA, the CDR3 is TGTGCCAGCAGGGCTACTACAGGGAGCCCCTACAATGAGCAGTTCTTC. This sequence encodes CASRATTGSPYNEQFF. Full variable domain (outside the CDR3, taken from reference TRBV2 and TRBJ2-1): EPEVTQTPSHQVTQMGQEVILRCVPISNHLYFYWYRQILGQKVEFLVSFYNNEISEKSEIFDDQFSVERPDGSNFTLKIRSTKLEDSAMYFCASRATTGSPYNEQFFGPGTRLTVL.

The chain is built from TRBV6-6 and TRBJ2-7; D gene uncertain. The germline V and J ends were trimmed by 5 bases and 3 bases, with 11 bases remaining between them. Germline CDR1 reads MNHNY; CDR2 reads SVGAGI (reference sequence). The CDR3 has 13 residues. CDR3 nucleotides: TGTGCCAGCAGTAGGGCACAATACTACGAGCAGTACTTC. The encoded protein is CASSRAQYYEQYF.

This clonotype was observed a handful of times. The chain joins TRBV29-1 to TRBJ2-3; D is perhaps TRBD1 or TRBD2 (6 bases each). The CDR3 covers 16 residues. Between the trimmed V and J ends, which lost 1 base and 5 bases, there was a span of 19 bases. Per the germline V gene, CDR1 is SQVTM and CDR2 is ANQGSEA. For the CDR3, the DNA is TGCAGCGTTGAAGGGGGGCGGGAACCCCTCGGAGATACGCAGTATTTT. It specifies CSVEGGREPLGDTQYF.

Ten or more counts support this clonotype. This chain joins TRBV29-1 and TRBJ1-4, with 9 bases identical to TRBD1. This CDR3 region has 12 residues. Germline-derived CDR1 and CDR2 are SQVTM and ANQGSEA. V lost 8 bases to trimming and J lost 6 bases; unmatched junction nucleotides: 4. DNA of the CDR3: TGCAGCACAAGGACAGGGGATGAAAAACTGTTTTTT. Its translation is CSTRTGDEKLFF.

The chain has TRBV20-1 and TRBJ2-1; 11 bases are shared with TRBD2. With 4 bases clipped from V and 7 bases from J, the junction kept 6 bases outside the gene matches. The CDR3 totals 14 residues. Germline CDR1 reads DFQATT; CDR2 reads SNEGSKA (reference sequence). CDR3 bases: TGCAGTGCTATTACTAGCGGGAGATGGAATGAGCAGTTCTTC. Translation: CSAITSGRWNEQFF.

The gene calls are TRBV12-3 or TRBV12-4 and TRBJ1-4, with 8 bases matching TRBD1. V was clipped by 6 bases and J by 5 bases; unmatched bases: 8. CDR3 length: 15 amino acids. CDR3 sequence: CASRSDRASNEKLFF. CDR3 bases: TGTGCCAGCAGATCGGACAGGGCAAGCAATGAAAAACTGTTTTTT.

This clonotype was observed a handful of times. The CDR3 spells CASSSAGRDLYNEQFF. DNA for the CDR3: TGTGCCAGCAGCTCGGCGGGGCGGGACCTCTACAATGAGCAGTTCTTC. The chain has TRBV11-2 and TRBJ2-1; possible D gene TRBD2, 6 bases. CDR3 length equals 16 residues. Per germline, CDR1 SGHAT and CDR2 FQNNGV. Between the trimmed V and J ends, which lost 4 bases and 3 bases, there was a span of 16 bases.

This chain connects TRBV4-3 to TRBJ2-3; 10 nucleotides match TRBD2. J lost 5 bases, V lost 3 bases, and 11 bases had no gene match. CDR1 LGHNA and CDR2 YSLEER come from the germline V gene. The CDR3 is 17 residues long. This chain's CDR3 is CASSQAVAGGRGDTQYF. CDR3 sequence (DNA): TGCGCCAGCAGCCAGGCTGTAGCGGGAGGCCGGGGAGATACGCAGTATTTT.

V and J are TRBV6-6 and TRBJ2-7; a possible D gene is TRBD2 (6 bases). Germline CDR1 is MNHNY and CDR2 is SVGAGI (reference sequence). The CDR3 runs 13 residues. The V end lost 6 bases, the J end lost 6 bases, and 15 bases lay between the germline ends. CDR3 DNA sequence: TGTGCCAGCAGGCCCATTCTAGCGTCCGAGCAGTACTTC. Its translation is CASRPILASEQYF.

This clonotype has only one observation. This chain uses TRBV2 with TRBJ2-5, with D perhaps matching TRBD2 (5 bases). Germline V lookup: CDR1 SNHLY, CDR2 FYNNEI. Trimming cost V 6 bases and J 1 base, with 12 bases left between them. The CDR3 runs 14 residues. Here the CDR3 DNA reads TGTGCCAGCAGACTAGTGGGGATCCAAGAGACCCAGTACTTC. Protein: CASRLVGIQETQYF.

This clonotype came up many times. The chain employs TRBV5-1 and TRBJ2-7, with 8 bases that match TRBD1. The CDR3 runs to 15 residues. V dropped 3 bases and J dropped 5; count of bases not matched to a gene: 10. Looked up from germline, CDR1 is SGHRS and CDR2 is YFSETQ. DNA of the CDR3: TGCGCCAGCAGCTGGAGACAGGGGAAGTGGGACGAGCAGTACTTC. Translation: CASSWRQGKWDEQYF.

This clonotype has a handful of counts. This sequence joins TRBV6-2 or TRBV6-3 and TRBJ2-5, with D maybe TRBD1 (5 bases). The CDR3 has 14 residues. Trimming took 5 bases from V and 3 from J, leaving 13 bases between them. Germline assignment: CDR1 MNHEY and CDR2 SVGEGT. The CDR3 is CASSPGKWKETQYF. In nucleotides, the CDR3 is TGTGCCAGCAGTCCAGGGAAATGGAAAGAGACCCAGTACTTC.

The table lists this clonotype with a few counts. This may stem from a read error, because a much larger clone lies one nucleotide away. The chain carries TRBV14 and TRBJ1-1; D is ambiguous. Germline CDR1 and CDR2: SGHDN and FVKESK. This CDR3 has 13 residues. V shed 1 base and J shed 1 base, with 4 bases lying between them. The CDR3 bases are TGTGCCAGCAGCCAAGTAGGGAACACTGAAGCTTTCTTT. Translation gives CASSQVGNTEAFF.